This T cell receptor (beta chain) originates from a study of cytomegalovirus exposure and HLA in healthy donors. The germline gives CDR1 MNHEY, CDR2 SMNVEV (reference sequence). This CDR3 comprises 13 residues. The study ran its PCR with 60 Vbeta and 13 Jbeta primers. Here immunoSEQ multiplex PCR was the method, and the copy in TCRdb shows in-frame clones only, minus some. The data show some 140,000 clones, 80% seen once. For this clone: An end of the junction differs from the germline gene, which may be a read error.

The source material was PBMCs. The rearrangement links TRBV27 to TRBJ2-3; no definite D call. The clonotype originates from a man younger than 45 in good health and CMV-seropositive. The CDR3 here is CASSSLPTDMQYF. CDR3 in DNA: TGTGCCAGCAGTTCCCTCCCCACAGATATGCAGTATTTT.